The 10 T cell receptor beta chains in this list originate from one sample, sequenced in a study of cytomegalovirus exposure and HLA in healthy donors. The PCR used 60 Vbeta and 13 Jbeta primers. Profiled with immunoSEQ multiplex PCR; TCRdb holds only in-frame clones, not every one. The sample lists 85,000 to 100,000 clones, around 73% occurring once. Specimen: PBMCs. All receptors come from a woman aged 60-75 years in good health and CMV-seronegative.

In its sample, this clone was seen once. The chain recombines TRBV4-3 with TRBJ1-2, with D possibly being TRBD1 (6 bases). CDR3 size: 15 residues. Deletions cut 0 bases from V and 8 bases from J, with 16 bases between. Per germline, CDR1 LGHNA and CDR2 YSLEER. CDR3 sequence: CASSQDPRQGMGYTF. CDR3 DNA sequence: TGCGCCAGCAGCCAAGATCCCCGGCAGGGGATGGGCTACACCTTC.

The CDR3 DNA reads TGTGCCAGTTCCACAGGGGGCCTAAACACTGAAGCTTTCTTT. Translation gives CASSTGGLNTEAFF. This chain joins TRBV9 and TRBJ1-1; 9 nucleotides match TRBD1. Looked up from germline, CDR1 is SGDLS and CDR2 is YYNGEE. V shed 8 bases, J shed 2 bases, and the junction held 7 bases outside the gene matches. This CDR3 comprises 14 residues.

The J gene is TRBJ1-6, the V gene TRBV9, with D perhaps matching TRBD1 (5 bases). This CDR3 comprises 15 residues. V shed 2 bases and J shed 7 bases, with 13 bases lying between them. Per the germline V gene, CDR1 is SGDLS and CDR2 is YYNGEE. The CDR3 DNA is TGTGCCAGCAGCGTGGGGGGGGTTGCAAATTCACCCCTCCACTTT. Amino acid sequence: CASSVGGVANSPLHF.

This sequence joins TRBV6-5 and TRBJ2-7; TRBD1 matches 9 bases. CDR1 and CDR2 from the germline V gene are MNHEY and SVGAGI. V was clipped by 5 bases and J by 4 bases; unmatched bases: 6. This CDR3 contains 14 residues. The CDR3 DNA sequence: TGTGCCAGCAGTGCGGGACAGGGAGGGTACGAGCAGTACTTC. This codes for CASSAGQGGYEQYF.

This clone has only one observation. The chain is built from TRBV6-6 and TRBJ1-2; D possibly corresponds to TRBD1 (5 bases). The CDR3 spans 13 residues. Germline CDR1 reads MNHNY; CDR2 reads SVGAGI (reference sequence). Between the trimmed V and J ends, which lost 7 bases and 7 bases, there was a span of 16 bases. The CDR3 DNA sequence: TGTGCCAGCACGGCCGCCCAGGGTGGTGGCTACACCTTC. Protein: CASTAAQGGGYTF.

This clone appeared once. The gene calls are TRBV29-1 and TRBJ1-1, with 9 nucleotides matching TRBD1. J was trimmed by 7 bases and V by 4 bases; bases with no gene match: 10. CDR3 size: 14 residues. CDR1 and CDR2 from the germline V gene are SQVTM and ANQGSEA. CDR3 DNA: TGCAGCGTTGGACAGGGGGGAGAGTGGAGTGAAGCTTTCTTT. Encoded protein: CSVGQGGEWSEAFF.

The rearrangement links TRBV10-3 to TRBJ1-5; the D gene is possibly TRBD1 (5 bases). Trimming took 5 bases from V and 0 from J, leaving 5 bases between them. Germline V lookup: CDR1 ENHRY, CDR2 SYGVKD. The CDR3 has 13 residues. The CDR3 coding sequence is TGTGCCATCAGTCAGGGTAGCAATCAGCCCCAGCATTTT. Its translation: CAISQGSNQPQHF.

The V call is TRBV30, the J call TRBJ2-7; 10 bases line up with TRBD2. V gave up 4 bases and J gave up 6 bases; unmatched junction bases: 6. CDR1 and CDR2 (germline): GTSNPN, SVGIG (reference sequence). CDR3 length: 13 residues. CDR3 sequence reads: CAWISGRAGEQYF. The CDR3, as DNA: TGTGCCTGGATAAGCGGGAGGGCCGGCGAGCAGTACTTC.

As for this clone: The identical CDR3 is also encoded by other nucleotide sequences in the sample. The rearrangement links TRBV6-5 to TRBJ1-5, with 10 positions matching TRBD1. The CDR3 is made up of 14 amino acids. Unmatched junction bases numbered 2, after V lost 5 bases and J lost 4 bases. Germline V lookup: CDR1 MNHEY, CDR2 SVGAGI. The CDR3 DNA reads as TGTGCCAGCAGTCGGACAGGGGGGAATCAGCCCCAGCATTTT. It codes for CASSRTGGNQPQHF.

V and J are TRBV7-7 and TRBJ2-1, with 10 bases lining up with TRBD1. This CDR3 has 16 residues. CDR1 is SSHAT and CDR2 is FNYEAQ in the germline V gene (reference sequence). J gave up 8 bases and V 1 base, and 8 bases lay outside the gene matches. CDR3 residues: CASSLGAGTGADEQFF. The CDR3 bases are TGTGCCAGCAGCTTAGGTGCCGGGACAGGGGCCGATGAGCAGTTCTTC.